This passage covers 15 T cell receptor beta chains from one sample sequenced in a study of CXCR3-negative and CXCR3-positive naive CD8 T cells. Libraries were UMI-labeled 5' RACE TRB cDNA. TCRdb re-called the 5' RACE reads and gives one entry per CDR3 protein, without DNA. This table lists approximately 4,900 distinct CDR3 sequences. The material sequenced was naive CXCR3- CD8+ T cells from blood. Subset in this sample: CD45RO-CCR7+CD27+CD95- naive CD8+ T cells lacking CXCR3 (TNR3-). The receptors come from a human donor in good health. Some clones in this sample may be carry-over from other donors' samples.

The chain links TRBV19 to TRBJ2-1. Germline V gives CDR1 LNHDA, CDR2 SQIVND (reference sequence). The CDR3 covers 14 residues. Here the CDR3 reads CASSWSSRYNEQFF.

The CDR3 sequence is CASSLLASSYNEQFF. The V call is TRBV7-3, the J call TRBJ2-1. From germline, CDR1 is SGHTA and CDR2 FQGTGA. This CDR3 comprises 15 residues.

According to its frequency, this clonotype is medium-sized. The chain recombines TRBV15 with TRBJ2-2; absent DNA, TCRdb's TRBD2 call cannot be checked. Germline assignment: CDR1 LNHNV and CDR2 YYDKDF (reference sequence). CDR3 length: 17 amino acids. CDR3 in amino acids: CATSYTGTSGNTGELFF.

This clonotype is called medium-sized based on its frequency. The chain uses TRBV7-9 and TRBJ2-7; no DNA is available, so the TRBD1 call from TCRdb remains unchecked. Germline assignment: CDR1 SEHNR and CDR2 FQNEAQ (reference sequence). The CDR3 consists of 15 residues. The CDR3 loop reads CASSIPGSPAYEQYF.

The J gene is TRBJ2-1, the V gene TRBV29-1; TCRdb selects TRBD1, and the lack of DNA leaves this call unchecked. The CDR3 is 16 amino acids. Germline values: CDR1 SQVTM, CDR2 ANQGSEA. The CDR3 sequence: CSVEDMRGRSPGEQFF.

The chain joins TRBV18 to TRBJ2-3; TCRdb gives TRBD1 as the D gene, but with no DNA this cannot be confirmed. This CDR3 is built from 16 residues. From germline, CDR1 is KGHSH and CDR2 LQKENI. The CDR3 region is CASSPDRDPSTDTQYF.

The chain is built from TRBV6-5 and TRBJ2-5. Germline CDR1 reads MNHEY; CDR2 reads SVGAGI. The CDR3 spans 15 residues. The CDR3 region is CASSQVGKSQETQYF.

The genes are TRBV29-1 and TRBJ2-5; the TCRdb D gene call, TRBD1, has no DNA to confirm it. Germline values: CDR1 SQVTM, CDR2 ANQGSEA. The CDR3 is made up of 14 amino acids. Here the CDR3 reads CSVEVDRERETQYF.

Its frequency marks this clonotype as medium-sized (0.01 to 0.1%). The chain employs TRBV20-1 and TRBJ2-1; TCRdb's assignment of TRBD1 cannot be checked, as there is no DNA. CDR1 is DFQATT, CDR2 SNEGSKA, per germline (reference sequence). The CDR3 extends over 12 amino acids. Here the CDR3 reads CSAEPGRPEQFF.

The genes are TRBV25-1 and TRBJ2-5; the D gene TCRdb calls, TRBD2, cannot be checked with no DNA. Per the germline V gene, CDR1 is MGHDK and CDR2 is SYGVNS. CDR3 size: 12 residues. The CDR3 protein is CATETSLETQYF.

By frequency, this clonotype registers medium-sized. The genes are TRBV29-1 and TRBJ2-1; TCRdb's D call of TRBD1 is untestable without DNA. This CDR3 is built from 15 residues. Germline lookup yields CDR1 SQVTM and CDR2 ANQGSEA. CDR3 in amino acids: CSVAAPGSSYNEQFF.

By frequency, this clonotype registers medium-sized. The chain recombines TRBV29-1 with TRBJ2-1; with no DNA, the TCRdb D assignment of TRBD1 cannot be verified. CDR1 SQVTM and CDR2 ANQGSEA come from the germline V gene. The length of the CDR3 is 11 residues. The CDR3 here is CSVRQLNEQFF.

V is TRBV29-1 and J is TRBJ2-7; the D call from TCRdb, TRBD1, cannot be confirmed without DNA. Germline CDR1 and CDR2: SQVTM and ANQGSEA. The CDR3 runs to 13 residues. CDR3 region: CSARVVDSYEQYF.

This clonotype counts as medium-sized (0.01 to 0.1%) by frequency. CDR3 loop: CSGSLAGAYNEQFF. This chain joins TRBV29-1 and TRBJ2-1; the D gene TCRdb calls, TRBD2, cannot be checked with no DNA. The CDR3 contains 14 residues. The germline gives CDR1 SQVTM, CDR2 ANQGSEA.

This chain connects TRBV12-3 or TRBV12-4 to TRBJ1-2; TCRdb names TRBD1, which stays unverified in the absence of DNA. CDR3 length equals 13 residues. The CDR3 loop is CASMLPGFYGYTF.